Listed below are T cell receptor beta chains from one sample, sequenced in a study of blood T cell repertoires in COVID-19. Sequencing was performed with immunoSEQ multiplex PCR; in TCRdb, only in-frame clones are kept and a portion is missing. Among 200,000 or so clones listed, 80% to 90% were seen once. The source material was PBMCs or T cells enriched from blood (not recorded which). These receptors all stem from a woman in her thirties or forties with acute COVID-19. The conserved cysteine and the conserved F or W are not part of the CDR3 here. The order of the fields is J gene, V gene, CDR3 protein.

j_gene: TRBJ2-3; v_gene: TRBV6-1; CDR3aa: ASSEAQRGGRYTQY
j_gene: TRBJ1-5; v_gene: TRBV9; CDR3aa: ASSVGTGDQPQH
j_gene: TRBJ1-3; v_gene: TRBV21-1; CDR3aa: ASSLRTVSGNTIY
j_gene: TRBJ1-1; v_gene: TRBV27; CDR3aa: ASSRRSGTGSEAF
j_gene: TRBJ1-6; v_gene: TRBV7-9; CDR3aa: ASSLGGYNSPLH
j_gene: TRBJ1-2; v_gene: TRBV6-2/TRBV6-3; CDR3aa: ASSPRGRGHWGYT
j_gene: TRBJ2-2; v_gene: TRBV13; CDR3aa: ASSDDSRATGELF
j_gene: TRBJ1-1; v_gene: TRBV19; CDR3aa: ASSTGGTGVNTEAF
j_gene: TRBJ1-6; v_gene: TRBV19; CDR3aa: ASSPGQARGSYNSPLH
j_gene: TRBJ1-1; v_gene: TRBV27; CDR3aa: ASSLSSRVTEAF
j_gene: TRBJ1-2; v_gene: TRBV5-8; CDR3aa: ASLFRQGNYGYT
j_gene: TRBJ2-3; v_gene: TRBV6-1; CDR3aa: ASRERRERYNTDTQY
j_gene: TRBJ2-5; v_gene: TRBV4-3; CDR3aa: ASSQDLVAGGETQY